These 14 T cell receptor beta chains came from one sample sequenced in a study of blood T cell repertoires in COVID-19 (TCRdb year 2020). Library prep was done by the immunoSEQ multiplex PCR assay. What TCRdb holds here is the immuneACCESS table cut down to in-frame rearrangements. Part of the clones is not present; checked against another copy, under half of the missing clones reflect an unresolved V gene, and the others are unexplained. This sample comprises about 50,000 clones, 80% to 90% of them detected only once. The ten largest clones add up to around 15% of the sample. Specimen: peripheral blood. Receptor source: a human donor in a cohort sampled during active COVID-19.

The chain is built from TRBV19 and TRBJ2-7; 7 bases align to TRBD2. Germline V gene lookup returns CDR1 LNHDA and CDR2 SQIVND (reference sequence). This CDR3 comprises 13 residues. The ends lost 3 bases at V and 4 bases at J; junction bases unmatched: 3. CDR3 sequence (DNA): TGTGCCAGTAGTATGCGGGGGATATACGAGCAGTACTTC. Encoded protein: CASSMRGIYEQYF. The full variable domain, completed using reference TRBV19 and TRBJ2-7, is DGGITQSPKYLFRKEGQNVTLSCEQNLNHDAMYWYRQDPGQGLRLIYYSQIVNDFQKGDIAEGYSVSREKKESFPLTVTSAQKNPTAFYLCASSMRGIYEQYFGPGTRLTVT.

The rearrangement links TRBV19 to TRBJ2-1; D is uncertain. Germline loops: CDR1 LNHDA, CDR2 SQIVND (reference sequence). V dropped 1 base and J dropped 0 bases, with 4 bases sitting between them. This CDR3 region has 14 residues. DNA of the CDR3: TGTGCCAGTAGTATAGCCGGCTCCTACAATGAGCAGTTCTTC. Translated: CASSIAGSYNEQFF.

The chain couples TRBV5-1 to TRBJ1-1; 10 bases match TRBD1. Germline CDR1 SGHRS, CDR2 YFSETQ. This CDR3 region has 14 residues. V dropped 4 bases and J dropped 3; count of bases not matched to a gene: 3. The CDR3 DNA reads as TGCGCCAGCAGCCGAGGGACAGGGGACACTGAAGCTTTCTTT. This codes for CASSRGTGDTEAFF.

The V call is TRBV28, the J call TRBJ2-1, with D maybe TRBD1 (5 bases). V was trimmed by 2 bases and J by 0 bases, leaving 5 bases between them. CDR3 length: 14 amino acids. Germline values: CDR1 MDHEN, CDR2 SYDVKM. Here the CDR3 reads CASSLDSSYNEQFF. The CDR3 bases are TGTGCCAGCAGTTTAGACAGCTCCTACAATGAGCAGTTCTTC.

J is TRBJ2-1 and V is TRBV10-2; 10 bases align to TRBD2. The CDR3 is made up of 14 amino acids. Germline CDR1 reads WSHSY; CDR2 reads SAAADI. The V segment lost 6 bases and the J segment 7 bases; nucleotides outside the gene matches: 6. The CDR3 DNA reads TGCGCCAGCAGGGTAGCGGGGGGAGGGAATGAGCAGTTCTTC. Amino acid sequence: CASRVAGGGNEQFF.

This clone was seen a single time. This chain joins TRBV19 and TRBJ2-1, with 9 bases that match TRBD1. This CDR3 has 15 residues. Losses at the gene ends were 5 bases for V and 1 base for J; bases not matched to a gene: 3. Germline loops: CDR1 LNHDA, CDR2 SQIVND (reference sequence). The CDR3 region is CASSLQGASYNEQFF. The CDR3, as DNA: TGTGCCAGTAGTCTACAGGGGGCATCCTACAATGAGCAGTTCTTC.

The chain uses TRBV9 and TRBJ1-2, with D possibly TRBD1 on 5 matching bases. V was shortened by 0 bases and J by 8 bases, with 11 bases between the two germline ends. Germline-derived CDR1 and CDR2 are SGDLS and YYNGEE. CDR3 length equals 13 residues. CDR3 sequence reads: CASSVAGGGGYTF. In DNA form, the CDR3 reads TGTGCCAGCAGCGTAGCCGGGGGAGGGGGCTACACCTTC.

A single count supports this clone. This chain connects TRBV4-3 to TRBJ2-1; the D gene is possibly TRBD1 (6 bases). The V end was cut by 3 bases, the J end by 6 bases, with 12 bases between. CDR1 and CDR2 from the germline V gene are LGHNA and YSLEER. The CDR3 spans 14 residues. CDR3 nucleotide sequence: TGCGCCAGCAGCCACCCAGGGGAAGCCAATGAGCAGTTCTTC. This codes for CASSHPGEANEQFF.

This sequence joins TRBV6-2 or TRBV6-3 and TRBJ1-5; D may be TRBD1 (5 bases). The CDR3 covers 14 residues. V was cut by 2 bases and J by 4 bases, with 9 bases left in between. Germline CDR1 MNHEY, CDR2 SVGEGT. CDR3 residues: CASSYLDSNQPQHF. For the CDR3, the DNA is TGTGCCAGCAGTTACCTAGACAGTAATCAGCCCCAGCATTTT.

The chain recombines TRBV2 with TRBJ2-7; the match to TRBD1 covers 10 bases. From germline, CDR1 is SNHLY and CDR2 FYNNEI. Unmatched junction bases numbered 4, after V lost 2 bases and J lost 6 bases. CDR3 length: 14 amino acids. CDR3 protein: CASSENGDRGEQYF. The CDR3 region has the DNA TGTGCCAGCAGTGAAAACGGGGACAGGGGCGAGCAGTACTTC.

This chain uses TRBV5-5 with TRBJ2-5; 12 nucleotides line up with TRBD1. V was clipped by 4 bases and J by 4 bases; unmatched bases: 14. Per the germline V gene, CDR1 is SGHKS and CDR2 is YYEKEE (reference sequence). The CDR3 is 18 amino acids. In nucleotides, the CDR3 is TGTGCCAGCAGCAGCGGGACAGGGGGCCCCTTGTTACGAGAGACCCAGTACTTC. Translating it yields CASSSGTGGPLLRETQYF.

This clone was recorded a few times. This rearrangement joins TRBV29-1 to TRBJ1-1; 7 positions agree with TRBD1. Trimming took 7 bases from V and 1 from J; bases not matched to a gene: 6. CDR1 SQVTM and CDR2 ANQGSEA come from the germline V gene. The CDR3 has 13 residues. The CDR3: CSANRDRNTEAFF. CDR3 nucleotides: TGCAGCGCTAACCGGGACAGGAACACTGAAGCTTTCTTT.

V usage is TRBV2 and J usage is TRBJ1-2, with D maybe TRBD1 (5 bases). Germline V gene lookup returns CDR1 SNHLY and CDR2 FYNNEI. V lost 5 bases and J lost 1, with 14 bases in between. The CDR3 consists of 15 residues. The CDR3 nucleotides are TGTGCCAGCAGTATAGGTGGGCAGGGTAACTATGGCTACACCTTC. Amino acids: CASSIGGQGNYGYTF.

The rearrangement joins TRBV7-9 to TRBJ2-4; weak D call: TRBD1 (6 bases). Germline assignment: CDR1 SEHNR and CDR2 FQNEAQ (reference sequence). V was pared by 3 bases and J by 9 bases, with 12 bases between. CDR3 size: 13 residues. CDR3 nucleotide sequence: TGTGCCAGCAGCTTGGGCAGGGGAAGCATTCAGTACTTC. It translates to CASSLGRGSIQYF. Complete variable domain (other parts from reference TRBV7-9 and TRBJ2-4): DTGVSQNPRHKITKRGQNVTFRCDPISEHNRLYWYRQTLGQGPEFLTYFQNEAQLEKSRLLSDRFSAERPKGSFSTLEIQRTEQGDSAMYLCASSLGRGSIQYFGAGTRLSVL.